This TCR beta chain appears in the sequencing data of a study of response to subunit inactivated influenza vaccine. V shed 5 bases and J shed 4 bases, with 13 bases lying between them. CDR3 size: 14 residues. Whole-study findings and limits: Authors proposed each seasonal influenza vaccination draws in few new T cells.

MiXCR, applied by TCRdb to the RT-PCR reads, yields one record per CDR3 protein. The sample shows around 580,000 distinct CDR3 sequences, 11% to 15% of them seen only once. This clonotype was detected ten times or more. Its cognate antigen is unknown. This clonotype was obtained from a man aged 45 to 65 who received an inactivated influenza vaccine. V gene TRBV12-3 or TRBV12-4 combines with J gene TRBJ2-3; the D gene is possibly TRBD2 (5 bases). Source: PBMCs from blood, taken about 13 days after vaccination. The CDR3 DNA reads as TGTGCCAGCAGTCTCCGCACACTAGCAGATACGCAGTATTTT. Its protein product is CASSLRTLADTQYF.